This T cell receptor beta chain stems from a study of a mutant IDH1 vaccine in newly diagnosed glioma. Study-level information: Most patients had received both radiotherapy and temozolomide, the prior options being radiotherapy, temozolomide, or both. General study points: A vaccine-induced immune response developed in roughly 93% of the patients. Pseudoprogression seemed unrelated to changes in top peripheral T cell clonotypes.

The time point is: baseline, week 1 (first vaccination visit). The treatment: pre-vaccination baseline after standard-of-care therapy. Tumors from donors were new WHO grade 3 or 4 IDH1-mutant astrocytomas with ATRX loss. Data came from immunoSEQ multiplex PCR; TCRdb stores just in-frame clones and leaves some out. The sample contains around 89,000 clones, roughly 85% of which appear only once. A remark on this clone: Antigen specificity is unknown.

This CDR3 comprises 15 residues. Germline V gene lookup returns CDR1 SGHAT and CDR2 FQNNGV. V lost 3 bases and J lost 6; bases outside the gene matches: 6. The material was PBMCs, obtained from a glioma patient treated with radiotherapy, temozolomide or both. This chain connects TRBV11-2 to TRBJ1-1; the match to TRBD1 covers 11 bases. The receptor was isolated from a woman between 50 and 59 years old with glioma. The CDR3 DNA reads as TGTGCCAGCAGCTTGGGGGGACAGGGGGTGGCTGAAGCTTTCTTT. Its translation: CASSLGGQGVAEAFF.